These T cell receptor beta chains were read from a single sample in a study of blood T cell repertoires in COVID-19. Only in-frame clones appear in the TCRdb table, and some are missing; sequencing was by immunoSEQ multiplex PCR. The repertoire consists of some 100,000 clones, with about nine tenths occurring once and the leading ten covering 4.5% to 6%. Sequencing was performed on peripheral blood. The receptor source for this set is a man aged 70 or older with acute or convalescent COVID-19. Each CDR3 is given with its conserved first and last residue. Each record gives: clone size, D gene, V gene, J gene, CDR3 DNA, CDR3 protein. The D gene is left open where the match is weak. Size is stated for part of the rows, as once, few or many counts, or as a class when the clone is expanded.

>.|.|TRBV5-1|TRBJ1-4
TGCGCCAGCAGCTTAAGGACACCTAATGAAAAACTGTTTTTT
CASSLRTPNEKLFF
>.|.|TRBV30|TRBJ2-7
TGTGCCTGGAGCAGGGCCTCGGACGAGCAGTACTTC
CAWSRASDEQYF
>.|TRBD2|TRBV18|TRBJ2-1
TGTGCCAGCTCACCGGCGGGAGGGCCTGTTGAGCAGTTCTTC
CASSPAGGPVEQFF
>.|.|TRBV19|TRBJ1-1
TGTGCCATCTCGGACAGGAACACTGAAGCTTTCTTT
CAISDRNTEAFF
>.|.|TRBV29-1|TRBJ1-2
TGCAGCGTTGGTCAAGGGGACTATGGCTACACCTTC
CSVGQGDYGYTF
>.|.|TRBV5-4|TRBJ1-2
TGTGCCAGCAGCTTGGAGGTGGAGGGCTATGGCTACACCTTC
CASSLEVEGYGYTF
>.|TRBD2|TRBV5-1|TRBJ2-3
TGCGCCAGCAGCCTAGGGACTAGCGGGGGGGCAGGGGATACGCAGTATTTT
CASSLGTSGGAGDTQYF
>.|.|TRBV5-1|TRBJ2-2
TGCGCCAGCAGCTTCGACCGGACACTTACCGGGGAGCTGTTTTTT
CASSFDRTLTGELFF
>.|.|TRBV11-3|TRBJ2-5
TGTGCCAGCAGCTTAGAGGTGTTGGTGGACAGACAAGAGACCCAGTACTTC
CASSLEVLVDRQETQYF
>.|.|TRBV7-9|TRBJ2-1
TGTGCCAGCCCAGCAGGGGACTCCTACAATGAGCAGTTCTTC
CASPAGDSYNEQFF
>.|.|TRBV10-2|TRBJ2-7
TGCGCCAGCAGTGCTTGGGGGGAGAGCTCCTACGAGCAGTACTTC
CASSAWGESSYEQYF
>.|TRBD1|TRBV7-3|TRBJ1-2
TGTGCCAGCAGCTTACGGGACAGGTATTGCTATGGCTACACCTTC
CASSLRDRYCYGYTF
>.|.|TRBV28|TRBJ2-3
TGTGCCAGCAGTTCGGGCACAGATACGCAGTATTTT
CASSSGTDTQYF
>.|.|TRBV27|TRBJ1-5
TGTGCCAGCAGTTTGGTGGGCCGCAATCAGCCCCAGCATTTT
CASSLVGRNQPQHF
>.|TRBD2|TRBV5-1|TRBJ2-7
TGCGCCAGCAGCGACCCTAGCGGGAGTAGTGAGCAGTACTTC
CASSDPSGSSEQYF
>.|.|TRBV29-1|TRBJ2-2
TGCAGCGGGAGACAGGAAAGAAACACCGGGGAGCTGTTTTTT
CSGRQERNTGELFF
>.|.|TRBV7-9|TRBJ2-3
TGTGCCAGCAGCTTCACAGGGTCCACAGATACGCAGTATTTT
CASSFTGSTDTQYF
>.|TRBD1|TRBV7-2|TRBJ2-7
TGTGCCAGCAGCACAGGACAGGTACTCGAGCAGTACTTC
CASSTGQVLEQYF
>.|.|TRBV19|TRBJ1-2
TGTGCCAGTAGTATAGATAGTCAGGGCAGGCGCTACACCTTC
CASSIDSQGRRYTF
>.|.|TRBV6-4|TRBJ1-6
TGTGCCAGCAGTGACTCGGGGAGTTATAATTCACCCCTCCACTTT
CASSDSGSYNSPLHF
>.|TRBD2|TRBV7-9|TRBJ2-1
TGTGCCAGCAGCTTACCGCGAGGGTTGGGCGGGAGACTATACAATGAGCAGTTCTTC
CASSLPRGLGGRLYNEQFF
>.|TRBD2|TRBV7-2|TRBJ2-5
TGTGCCAGCGTTAGGGCTAGCGGAAGCCAAGAGACCCAGTACTTC
CASVRASGSQETQYF
>.|.|TRBV3-1/TRBV3-2|TRBJ1-5
TGTGCCAGCAGCCAAGATGGAGGGTCGAGCAATCAGCCCCAGCATTTT
CASSQDGGSSNQPQHF
>.|.|TRBV27|TRBJ2-1
TGTGCCAGCAGTCTCCCCGCGGCGGATGAGCAGTTCTTC
CASSLPAADEQFF
>.|.|TRBV7-2|TRBJ1-3
TGTGCCAGCAGCTTAAGCGGGGCGGCAATCCGAAACACCATATATTTT
CASSLSGAAIRNTIYF
>.|TRBD2|TRBV12-5|TRBJ2-1
TGTGCTAGTGGTTTGGTAGAGGAGGGAACTAGCGGGGGGACCTACAATGAGCAGTTCTTC
CASGLVEEGTSGGTYNEQFF
>.|TRBD1|TRBV2|TRBJ1-5
TGTGCCAGCAGTCCGACGGAGGCAGGGGGCCAGCCCCAGCATTTT
CASSPTEAGGQPQHF
>.|.|TRBV6-5|TRBJ1-1
TGTGCCAGCAGTTACGGGGGGGGGACTGAAGCTTTCTTT
CASSYGGGTEAFF
>.|.|TRBV5-6|TRBJ2-3
TGTGCCAGCAGCTTGGGGCCAAATACGCAGTATTTT
CASSLGPNTQYF
>.|TRBD1|TRBV28|TRBJ1-1
TGTGCCAGCGTGACAGGGGTTGGCACTGAAGCTTTCTTT
CASVTGVGTEAFF
>.|.|TRBV11-2|TRBJ1-6
TGTGCCAGCAGCTCTATTCGGACAGTTCGGAATTCACCCCTCCACTTT
CASSSIRTVRNSPLHF
>.|TRBD2|TRBV5-4|TRBJ2-7
TGTGCCAGCAGCTTCGGGACTAGCGGGACCTACGAGCAGTACTTC
CASSFGTSGTYEQYF
>few|TRBD1|TRBV18|TRBJ1-5
TGTGCCAGCTCGCGGGGACAGGGGAGAGATCAGCCCCAGCATTTT
CASSRGQGRDQPQHF
>.|TRBD1|TRBV6-2/TRBV6-3|TRBJ2-1
TGTGCCAGCAGTCGGACAGGTGGACCTTATGAGCAGTTCTTC
CASSRTGGPYEQFF
>.|TRBD2|TRBV5-1|TRBJ2-3
TGCGCCAGCAGCTTGTTCCGGACTAGCGGGAGTACAGATACGCAGTATTTT
CASSLFRTSGSTDTQYF
>once|.|TRBV4-3|TRBJ1-4
TGCGCCAGCAGCCAAGATCTAATGACGGGGGGTGAAAAACTGTTTTTT
CASSQDLMTGGEKLFF
>.|.|TRBV20-1|TRBJ1-2
TGCAGTGCGTGGGGGGGCTATGGCTACACCTTC
CSAWGGYGYTF
>.|.|TRBV27|TRBJ2-7
TGTGCCAGCAGTTTACCGGACAGACTCTACGAGCAGTACTTC
CASSLPDRLYEQYF
>.|TRBD1|TRBV28|TRBJ2-5
TGTGCCAGCAGTTGGGACAGGGGTGAGACCCAGTACTTC
CASSWDRGETQYF
>.|TRBD2|TRBV11-3|TRBJ2-7
TGTGCCAGCAGCTCCGGGACTACTCCTTTTTACGAGCAGTACTTC
CASSSGTTPFYEQYF
>.|TRBD1|TRBV6-6|TRBJ2-1
TGTGCCAGCAGTTTTGGACAGGGCCATGAGCAGTTCTTC
CASSFGQGHEQFF
>.|TRBD2|TRBV5-1|TRBJ2-7
TGCGCCAGCAGCTCCGAGCCCGGGAGGACCTACGAGCAGTACTTC
CASSSEPGRTYEQYF
>once|.|TRBV11-2|TRBJ1-5
TGTGCCAGCAGCTTAGGCGGAAGCAATCAGCCCCAGCATTTT
CASSLGGSNQPQHF